Shown below are 12 T cell receptor beta chains from a single sample sequenced in a study of cytomegalovirus exposure and HLA in healthy donors. With 60 Vbeta and 13 Jbeta primers, the PCR was carried out. Some clones are missing from TCRdb's copy, which holds only in-frame ones; the method was immunoSEQ multiplex PCR. The sample has about 150,000 clones, approximately 84% seen once. The specimen was PBMCs. Receptors originate from a girl aged 10 to 17 in good health and CMV-seropositive.

This chain links TRBV19 with TRBJ1-5; the D is unclear. V was trimmed by 2 bases and J by 4 bases, leaving 9 bases between them. The CDR3 extends over 14 amino acids. Germline lookup yields CDR1 LNHDA and CDR2 SQIVND (reference sequence). CDR3 amino acids: CASSIRAGNQPQHF. CDR3 nucleotide sequence: TGTGCCAGTAGTATACGGGCGGGGAATCAGCCCCAGCATTTT.

The chain links TRBV19 to TRBJ1-3; D remains ambiguous. The CDR3 covers 13 residues. Germline values: CDR1 LNHDA, CDR2 SQIVND (reference sequence). Trimming took off 7 bases at V and 4 bases at J, with 11 bases between the two ends. DNA for the CDR3: TGTGCCAGTATGGGAGGGCCAGGAAACACCATATATTTT. Translating gives CASMGGPGNTIYF.

As DNA, the CDR3 is TGTGCCAGCAGTTTCACAGGGGGCGGGCACACTGAAGCTTTCTTT. Amino acids: CASSFTGGGHTEAFF. The V and J genes are TRBV27 and TRBJ1-1; 9 bases line up with TRBD1. V shed 3 bases, J shed 3 bases, and the junction held 5 bases outside the gene matches. CDR1 is MNHEY, CDR2 SMNVEV, per germline (reference sequence). The length of the CDR3 is 15 residues.

The chain combines TRBV11-2 with TRBJ1-1, with 8 nucleotides matching TRBD1. The CDR3 is 14 amino acids. J was trimmed by 5 bases and V by 5 bases; bases with no gene match: 7. Germline V lookup: CDR1 SGHAT, CDR2 FQNNGV. CDR3 coding DNA: TGTGCCAGCAGCCCTCCGACAGGGGTAACTGAAGCTTTCTTT. Encoded protein: CASSPPTGVTEAFF.

V and J are TRBV30 and TRBJ2-2; D is ambiguous. This CDR3 has 15 amino acids. Trimming removed 1 base from V and 4 bases from J, with 13 bases in between. CDR1 is GTSNPN and CDR2 is SVGIG in the germline V gene (reference sequence). In DNA form, the CDR3 reads TGTGCCTGGAGTGCCCGACGGGTACTCACCGGGGAGCTGTTTTTT. It yields the protein CAWSARRVLTGELFF.

The chain is built from TRBV29-1 and TRBJ2-7, with D maybe TRBD2 (6 bases). V lost 4 bases, J lost 6 bases, and 13 bases lay in between. This CDR3 is 12 amino acids long. Germline V gene sequence: CDR1 SQVTM, CDR2 ANQGSEA. The CDR3, as DNA: TGCAGCGTTGCCCGACTAGACTCCGAGCAGTACTTC. Protein sequence: CSVARLDSEQYF.

This CDR3 is CASSVGSYPDTQYF. The DNA for the CDR3 is TGTGCCAGCAGCGTAGGTAGTTATCCAGATACGCAGTATTTT. This chain connects TRBV9 to TRBJ2-3, with D hard to call. Trimming removed 0 bases from V and 4 bases from J, with 9 bases in between. This CDR3 is built from 14 residues. The germline V gene encodes CDR1 SGDLS and CDR2 YYNGEE.

In its sample, this clone was seen once. The chain carries TRBV6-1 and TRBJ1-1; 11 bases are a match to TRBD1. In germline, CDR1 is MNHNS, CDR2 SASEGT. The junction had 7 bases not matched to a gene; V was cut back by 2 bases and J by 11 bases. The CDR3 sequence is 14 residues long. The CDR3 bases are TGTGCCAGCAGTGAAACCCCGGACAGGGGGCGTGCTTTCTTT. The encoded protein is CASSETPDRGRAFF.

This clone was seen a handful of times. The genes are TRBV7-2 and TRBJ1-1; D remains ambiguous. The CDR3 has 12 residues. Germline V gene data show CDR1 as SGHTA and CDR2 as FQGNSA. Trimming pared 5 bases from V and 5 bases from J, leaving 9 bases between. CDR3 loop: CASSISLTEAFF. The CDR3 nucleotides read TGTGCCAGCAGCATTTCTTTGACTGAAGCTTTCTTT.

The V call is TRBV10-2, the J call TRBJ2-3; 7 bases align to TRBD2. The CDR3 consists of 16 residues. Germline CDR1 is WSHSY and CDR2 is SAAADI. The V gene end was trimmed by 6 bases and the J gene end by 2 bases; junction bases not matched to a gene: 11. CDR3 sequence reads: CASRATRGLSTDTQYF. As DNA, the CDR3 is TGCGCCAGCAGAGCGACGCGGGGGTTATCCACAGATACGCAGTATTTT.

The chain joins TRBV10-3 to TRBJ1-1; weak D call: TRBD1 (6 bases). The V end was cut by 10 bases, the J end by 0 bases, with 15 bases between. CDR1 and CDR2 (germline): ENHRY, SYGVKD. The CDR3 spans 14 residues. In nucleotides, the CDR3 is TGTGCCACCCGTTTAGGGGGTATGAACACTGAAGCTTTCTTT. This codes for CATRLGGMNTEAFF.

V and J are TRBV19 and TRBJ2-1; 7 positions match TRBD2. V shed 5 bases and J 7 bases; nucleotides not matched to a gene: 5. The germline gives CDR1 LNHDA, CDR2 SQIVND (reference sequence). The CDR3 has 13 residues. The CDR3: CASSPAGLNEQFF. The CDR3 DNA is TGTGCCAGTAGTCCAGCGGGGTTAAATGAGCAGTTCTTC.